This record covers a single TCR beta chain. Its antigen is not identified. The CDR3 totals 14 residues. CDR1 is SGHRS, CDR2 YFSETQ, per germline. Trimming cost V 3 bases and J 4 bases, with 13 bases left between them. The data were obtained in a study of T cell responses to AZD1222 COVID-19 vaccine. Using immunoSEQ multiplex PCR, the repertoire was profiled, and TCRdb retains in-frame clones only, with some absent. This table holds 70,000 or so clones, 70% to 90% found once. General study results and limits: Clonal diversity was possibly underestimated; the donors were predominantly white British and more often female. A reported finding is that nearly half of spike-specific TCRs target unmutated variant regions.

This clonotype was sampled from an adult who received the AZD1222 COVID-19 vaccine. V is TRBV5-1 and J is TRBJ1-2, with D maybe TRBD1 (6 bases). This material consisted of peripheral blood, taken 28 days after the second AZD1222 dose. The CDR3 protein is CASSSGQEVYGYTF. The DNA for the CDR3 is TGCGCCAGCAGCTCGGGACAAGAAGTCTATGGCTACACCTTC.